A single sample gave rise to the 14 T cell receptor beta chains below, sequenced in a study of Graves' ophthalmopathy and Graves' hyperthyroidism (dated by TCRdb to 2017 to 2018). The run used an Illumina HiSeq 2000. TCR beta CDR3 regions were amplified from RNA transcripts for repertoire sequencing. HTBI primers and the Qiagen OneStep RT-PCR kit were used in a first-round RT-PCR, which was followed by a second-round multiplex PCR, size selection and purification. TCRdb reprocessing: public reads trimmed at Q25 with fastp, clones called with MiXCR, in-frame beta chains kept. Merged by CDR3 protein, the rows form single entries marked with the most common genes and DNA. Counted in this sample were over a million distinct CDR3 sequences; approximately 35% of them appeared once. The ten largest clones take up 11% of the sample. The specimen sequenced was peripheral blood or thyroid tissue (not recorded which). These receptors were collected from an adult man with Graves' hyperthyroidism.

The chain couples TRBV2 to TRBJ1-1; D possibly corresponds to TRBD1 (5 bases). With 5 bases removed from V and 6 bases from J, the gap between germline ends came to 10 bases. Germline V gene lookup returns CDR1 SNHLY and CDR2 FYNNEI. CDR3 length: 12 amino acids. The CDR3 protein is CASSIETAEAFF. For the CDR3, the DNA is TGTGCCAGCAGTATAGAGACAGCTGAAGCTTTCTTT.

The chain couples TRBV5-6 to TRBJ2-1; TRBD2 matches at 10 bases. This CDR3 is built from 17 residues. V lost 0 bases, J lost 7 bases, and 10 bases stayed unmatched. Per germline, CDR1 SGHDT and CDR2 YYEEEE. This chain's CDR3 is CASSLAVAGAGGNEQFF. CDR3 nucleotide sequence: TGTGCCAGCAGCTTGGCCGTAGCGGGAGCGGGGGGGAATGAGCAGTTCTTC.

This chain uses TRBV12-3 or TRBV12-4 with TRBJ2-5, with 7 bases matching TRBD2. This CDR3 spans 15 amino acids. With V trimmed by 4 bases and J by 9 bases, 14 bases remained unmatched. The CDR3 is CASSSSLREGQPQYF. Here the CDR3 DNA reads TGTGCCAGCAGTTCGTCGCTCAGGGAGGGTCAGCCCCAGTACTTC.

The rearrangement links TRBV10-3 to TRBJ1-1; no clear D. Germline V gene lookup returns CDR1 ENHRY and CDR2 SYGVKD. CDR3 length: 13 amino acids. Deletions cut 10 bases from V and 3 bases from J, with 15 bases between. CDR3 protein: CATTRTADTEAFF. The DNA for the CDR3 is TGTGCCACGACCCGGACGGCCGACACTGAAGCTTTCTTT.

The chain is built from TRBV10-3 and TRBJ2-5; D may be TRBD2 (5 bases). The CDR3 extends over 15 amino acids. The germline V and J ends were trimmed by 4 bases and 5 bases, with 17 bases remaining between them. Germline V CDR1 and CDR2: ENHRY, SYGVKD. The CDR3 coding sequence is TGTGCCATCAGTGGAGCCCGGCGGGCTAGGGAGACCCAGTACTTC. Translating gives CAISGARRARETQYF.

There are many counts of this clonotype. This chain links TRBV14 with TRBJ1-6; 9 bases are shared with TRBD1. This CDR3 region has 16 residues. Per the germline V gene, CDR1 is SGHDN and CDR2 is FVKESK. Trimming took 1 base from V and 9 from J; bases not matched to a gene: 7. The DNA of the CDR3 is TGTGCCAGCAGCCAAGTCACAGGGGGCGCGGGTTCACCCCTCCACTTT. It codes for CASSQVTGGAGSPLHF.

This clonotype was recorded many times. The chain couples TRBV12-3 or TRBV12-4 to TRBJ1-4, with D possibly TRBD1 on 6 matching bases. Between the trimmed V and J ends, which lost 6 bases and 8 bases, there was a span of 16 bases. The CDR3 contains 14 residues. DNA for the CDR3: TGTGCCAGCAGCAGGGACGGGGGCACGGAAAAACTGTTTTTT. It is translated as CASSRDGGTEKLFF.

The rearrangement links TRBV7-2 to TRBJ2-5; TRBD2 matches 12 bases. V shed 4 bases and J 4 bases; nucleotides not matched to a gene: 10. The CDR3 is 17 residues long. The germline gives CDR1 SGHTA, CDR2 FQGNSA. CDR3 sequence (DNA): TGTGCCAGCAGCTCACCCCTAGCGGGGGGGAAGGTAGAGACCCAGTACTTC. Its protein is CASSSPLAGGKVETQYF.

The table lists this clonotype with a count of one. V gene TRBV29-1 combines with J gene TRBJ1-6; D may be TRBD1 (5 bases). This CDR3 is built from 13 residues. Between the trimmed V and J ends, which lost 6 bases and 9 bases, there was a span of 15 bases. From germline, CDR1 is SQVTM and CDR2 ANQGSEA. The CDR3 DNA sequence: TGCAGCGTCTCTCGGGACGGACGTTCACCCCTCCACTTT. It encodes CSVSRDGRSPLHF.

This clonotype was observed many times. The V call is TRBV7-8, the J call TRBJ1-1; D remains ambiguous. This CDR3 region has 11 residues. Per germline, CDR1 SGHVS and CDR2 FQNEAQ. Trimming shortened V by 8 bases and J by 3 bases, and 7 bases separated the two germline ends. CDR3 in amino acids: CASFRDTEAFF. CDR3 sequence (DNA): TGTGCCAGCTTCCGGGACACTGAAGCTTTCTTT.

This chain joins TRBV2 and TRBJ1-2, with TRBD1 as a possible D gene (5 bases). This CDR3 is 14 amino acids long. Trimming took 7 bases from V and 0 from J, leaving 12 bases between them. From germline, CDR1 is SNHLY and CDR2 FYNNEI. CDR3 in DNA: TGTGCCAGCACCCCGACAGAAGCTAACTATGGCTACACCTTC. It is translated as CASTPTEANYGYTF.

The chain uses TRBV19 and TRBJ2-7, with 10 bases lining up with TRBD1. CDR3 length: 16 amino acids. Germline V lookup: CDR1 LNHDA, CDR2 SQIVND (reference sequence). Trimming took 10 bases from V and 3 from J; bases not matched to a gene: 15. The CDR3 is CATSPGGRTGGYEQYF. The CDR3 bases are TGTGCCACTTCACCTGGTGGTAGGACAGGGGGCTACGAGCAGTACTTC.

The J gene is TRBJ1-2, the V gene TRBV6-5; D is possibly TRBD1 (6 bases). In germline, CDR1 is MNHEY, CDR2 SVGAGI. V lost 8 bases and J lost 2, with 12 bases in between. This CDR3 is built from 13 residues. The CDR3 loop is CASRRQDNYGYTF. For the CDR3, the DNA is TGTGCCAGCCGAAGACAGGACAACTATGGCTACACCTTC.

The chain links TRBV25-1 to TRBJ2-7, with 12 bases lining up with TRBD2. The V segment lost 5 bases and the J segment 6 bases; nucleotides outside the gene matches: 11. This CDR3 has 16 amino acids. Germline assignment: CDR1 MGHDK and CDR2 SYGVNS. The CDR3 DNA reads as TGTGCCAGCAGTTACTCCCTAGCGGGAGGGCCCAGCGAGCAGTACTTC. This sequence encodes CASSYSLAGGPSEQYF.